The sequence of this T cell receptor (beta chain) was determined in a study of OX40 agonist ivuxolimab in advanced cancers. Whole-study context: Hepatocellular carcinoma, melanoma, renal cell or head and neck cancer was diagnosed in the dose-escalation patients. Males comprised approximately 81% of the group, whose mean age was approximately 62 years (range roughly 20 to 85). Past anti-PD-1, anti-PD-L1 or anti-CTLA-4 therapy was accepted, and 40% had received some.

Study-wide points: Clonal expansion among partial responders at 0.1-3.0 mg/kg ranked near the lowest.

On this clone: What it recognizes is unknown.

Produced via immunoSEQ multiplex PCR; TCRdb's table is partial and in-frame only. Of roughly 64,000 clones listed, roughly 87% were seen once; the top ten hold about 0.75%. The input for sequencing was CD4+ or CD8+ T cells sorted from blood, taken in a trial of the OX40 agonist ivuxolimab. This receptor was taken from an adult with an advanced solid tumor such as melanoma, head and neck, liver or kidney cancer.

The CDR3: CASNPGTLLYGYTF. The CDR3 nucleotides are TGTGCCAGCAATCCCGGGACACTTCTCTATGGCTACACCTTC. V and J are TRBV5-8 and TRBJ1-2; perhaps TRBD1 as D (6 bases). The germline V gene encodes CDR1 SGHTS and CDR2 YDEGEE. Trimming cost V 6 bases and J 4 bases, with 16 bases left between them. The length of the CDR3 is 14 residues.